Following are 25 T cell receptor beta chains from one sample sequenced in a study of blood T cell repertoires in COVID-19. Sequencing was performed with immunoSEQ multiplex PCR; in TCRdb, only in-frame clones are kept and a portion is missing. In the table there are about 130,000 clones, almost 80% of which are singletons. Sample: peripheral blood. The receptors here all came from a man aged 55-75 years who had recovered from COVID-19.

V and J are TRBV5-6 and TRBJ2-2, with D tentatively TRBD2 (6 bases). Germline V CDR1 and CDR2: SGHDT, YYEEEE. The CDR3 has 13 amino acids. The ends were cut back, 4 bases at V and 6 bases at J, with 10 bases in the middle. In DNA form, the CDR3 reads TGTGCCAGCAGCGGAGGGATGCCCGGGGAGCTGTTTTTT. This translates into CASSGGMPGELFF.

The chain links TRBV11-3 to TRBJ2-3; 10 nucleotides line up with TRBD2. After removal of 5 bases from V and 4 bases from J, the junction contained 3 bases not matched to a gene. CDR1 is SGHNT and CDR2 is YENEEA in the germline V gene. The CDR3 sequence is 14 residues long. CDR3 bases: TGTGCCAGCAGCGAAGGACTAGCGGCAGATACGCAGTATTTT. Translated, it gives CASSEGLAADTQYF.

The CDR3 region is CTSIPGAQGQETQYF. In nucleotides, the CDR3 is TGCACCAGCATTCCCGGCGCCCAGGGACAAGAGACCCAGTACTTC. This rearrangement joins TRBV1 to TRBJ2-5; TRBD1 is the table's D call, not checked against the DNA. TRBV1 is noted as a pseudogene. This CDR3 has 15 residues.

This sequence joins TRBV4-2 and TRBJ1-2; D ambiguous. CDR1 is LGHNA and CDR2 is YNFKEQ in the germline V gene. The CDR3 contains 15 residues. V dropped 0 bases and J dropped 0 bases, with 8 bases sitting between them. The CDR3, as DNA: TGTGCCAGCAGCCAAGATCTAGCAGCTAACTATGGCTACACCTTC. As protein: CASSQDLAANYGYTF.

CDR3 sequence reads: CASSPQGASDAYEQYF. The CDR3 DNA is TGTGCCAGCAGCCCGCAGGGGGCTAGCGACGCCTACGAGCAGTACTTC. The chain joins TRBV11-2 to TRBJ2-7; 8 positions agree with TRBD1. Trimming cost V 5 bases and J 2 bases; bases outside gene matches: 11. The germline V gene has CDR1 SGHAT and CDR2 FQNNGV. The CDR3 contains 16 residues.

The rearrangement links TRBV7-2 to TRBJ1-6; possibly TRBD1 for D (6 bases). V dropped 3 bases and J dropped 10 bases, with 13 bases sitting between them. Looked up from germline, CDR1 is SGHTA and CDR2 is FQGNSA. There are 14 residues in the CDR3. CDR3: CASSFGQRQSPLHF. The CDR3 DNA reads TGTGCCAGCAGCTTCGGACAGAGGCAATCACCCCTCCACTTT.

The V call is TRBV19, the J call TRBJ2-1; 13 bases agree with TRBD2. This CDR3 has 17 amino acids. Looked up from germline, CDR1 is LNHDA and CDR2 is SQIVND (reference sequence). Trimming took 1 base from V and 4 from J; bases not matched to a gene: 4. CDR3 residues: CASSIGTSGGRYNEQFF. The CDR3 DNA is TGTGCCAGTAGTATAGGGACTAGCGGGGGCCGGTACAATGAGCAGTTCTTC.

The chain joins TRBV3-1 (or the pseudogene TRBV3-2) to TRBJ1-1; maybe TRBD1 (6 bases). CDR3 length equals 14 residues. V was pared by 3 bases and J by 1 base, with 9 bases between. The germline gives CDR1 LGHDT, CDR2 YNNKEL (reference sequence). CDR3 nucleotides: TGTGCCAGCAGCCACGGACAGAAGAACACTGAAGCTTTCTTT. Translating it yields CASSHGQKNTEAFF.

The chain is built from TRBV19 and TRBJ2-5, with D perhaps matching TRBD1 (7 bases). This CDR3 spans 15 amino acids. Trimming stripped 3 bases from V and 4 bases from J, with 15 bases between. The germline V gene has CDR1 LNHDA and CDR2 SQIVND (reference sequence). CDR3 sequence: CASSMRQGGRETQYF. The CDR3 DNA sequence: TGTGCCAGTAGTATGCGACAGGGAGGCCGAGAGACCCAGTACTTC.

The genes are TRBV3-1 (or the pseudogene TRBV3-2) and TRBJ1-3; D is uncertain. Germline CDR1 LGHDT, CDR2 YNNKEL (reference sequence). With 1 base removed from V and 7 bases from J, the gap between germline ends came to 11 bases. There are 14 residues in the CDR3. CDR3 nucleotide sequence: TGTGCCAGCAGCCAAGGTTACCGGGAGAACACCATATATTTT. Translated, it gives CASSQGYRENTIYF.

The chain has TRBV4-3 and TRBJ2-1; 9 bases are a match to TRBD1. V lost 0 bases to trimming and J lost 5 bases; unmatched junction nucleotides: 14. The CDR3 totals 19 residues. Per the germline V gene, CDR1 is LGHNA and CDR2 is YSLEER. The CDR3 region is CASSQDPPTGTGRNNEQFF. DNA for the CDR3: TGCGCCAGCAGCCAAGACCCACCCACCGGGACAGGGAGGAACAATGAGCAGTTCTTC.

This clone was recorded only once. This chain uses TRBV10-3 with TRBJ1-4; no clear D gene. V lost 0 bases to trimming and J lost 8 bases, with 13 bases between them. The germline gives CDR1 ENHRY, CDR2 SYGVKD. CDR3 length: 15 amino acids. CDR3: CAISESGGGVEKLFF. The CDR3 nucleotides read TGTGCCATCAGTGAGTCGGGAGGAGGAGTCGAAAAACTGTTTTTT.

In its sample, this clone was seen a few times. The chain recombines TRBV28 with TRBJ1-5, with 7 bases lining up with TRBD1. Germline CDR1 MDHEN, CDR2 SYDVKM. The CDR3 spans 15 residues. V was pared by 5 bases and J by 5 bases, with 9 bases of the junction left unmatched. The CDR3 nucleotides are TGTGCCAGCAGTGGTTCCGGGACAGTAGATCAGCCCCAGCATTTT. Translated, it gives CASSGSGTVDQPQHF.

This sequence joins TRBV5-1 and TRBJ2-1; 12 bases match TRBD2. V trimming: 6 bases; J trimming: 0 bases; junction bases outside the gene matches: 1. The CDR3 runs 15 residues. Germline CDR1 SGHRS, CDR2 YFSETQ. CDR3: CASTTSGSSYNEQFF. Here the CDR3 DNA reads TGCGCCAGCACGACTAGCGGGAGCTCCTACAATGAGCAGTTCTTC.

There are a few counts of this clone. The chain carries TRBV18 and TRBJ1-6; 7 bases are shared with TRBD1. Trimming at V came to 0 bases and at J to 6 bases, leaving 2 bases not matched to a gene. The CDR3 covers 15 residues. From germline, CDR1 is KGHSH and CDR2 LQKENI. The CDR3: CASSPPGQTNSPLHF. The CDR3 DNA reads TGTGCCAGCTCACCACCGGGACAGACTAATTCACCCCTCCACTTT.

The V and J genes are TRBV28 and TRBJ1-1; 7 nucleotides agree with TRBD1. In germline, CDR1 is MDHEN, CDR2 SYDVKM. The CDR3 runs 14 residues. V lost 1 base to trimming and J lost 6 bases; unmatched junction nucleotides: 5. The CDR3 protein is CASSLLDRAAEAFF. CDR3 in DNA: TGTGCCAGCAGTTTATTAGACAGGGCGGCTGAAGCTTTCTTT.

This chain links TRBV3-1 (or the pseudogene TRBV3-2) with TRBJ2-1, with 12 bases lining up with TRBD2. The germline gives CDR1 LGHDT, CDR2 YNNKEL (reference sequence). The CDR3 has 16 amino acids. Trimming cost V 0 bases and J 12 bases; bases outside gene matches: 9. The CDR3 region is CASSQEVLAGGQGQFF. CDR3 DNA: TGTGCCAGCAGCCAAGAAGTACTAGCGGGAGGACAAGGGCAGTTCTTC.

The chain combines TRBV6-5 with TRBJ1-1; D is perhaps TRBD1 (5 bases). Germline loops: CDR1 MNHEY, CDR2 SVGAGI. This CDR3 spans 14 amino acids. Trimming removed 2 bases from V and 6 bases from J, with 13 bases in between. CDR3 protein: CASSYSGAKSEAFF. CDR3 DNA: TGTGCCAGCAGTTACAGCGGGGCAAAATCTGAAGCTTTCTTT.

The gene calls are TRBV10-2 and TRBJ2-7; D perhaps matches TRBD2 (5 bases). This CDR3 comprises 14 residues. From germline, CDR1 is WSHSY and CDR2 SAAADI. Trimming cost V 5 bases and J 0 bases, with 11 bases left between them. In DNA, the CDR3 is TGCGCCAGCAGTCTTACGGGAAGCTCCTACGAGCAGTACTTC. Its protein product is CASSLTGSSYEQYF.

The chain recombines TRBV24-1 with TRBJ1-2; 7 nucleotides match TRBD1. Germline-derived CDR1 and CDR2 are KGHDR and SFDVKD. The trim removed 4 bases at V and 7 bases at J, leaving 8 bases unmatched. The CDR3 loop spans 14 amino acids. In DNA form, the CDR3 reads TGTGCCACCAGTGACCCGGGACAGCTAAGTGGCTACACCTTC. This gives the protein CATSDPGQLSGYTF.

The chain links TRBV6-6 to TRBJ2-7, with 14 bases aligning to TRBD2. The length of the CDR3 is 15 residues. Losses at the gene ends were 2 bases for V and 4 bases for J; bases not matched to a gene: 1. Per germline, CDR1 MNHNY and CDR2 SVGAGI (reference sequence). The CDR3 DNA is TGTGCCAGCAGTTACGGACTAGCGGGGGGTTACGAGCAGTACTTC. It codes for CASSYGLAGGYEQYF.

The CDR3 spells CASSLAGLLYEQYF. The CDR3 DNA is TGTGCCAGCAGCTTAGCGGGGCTCCTCTACGAGCAGTACTTC. The chain links TRBV7-2 to TRBJ2-7; a possible D gene is TRBD1 (5 bases). The CDR3 is 14 residues long. Trimming removed 0 bases at V and 3 bases at J, with 9 bases between. From germline, CDR1 is SGHTA and CDR2 FQGNSA.

The CDR3 spells CASSESRTGGGYTF. The CDR3 region has the DNA TGTGCCAGCAGTGAATCGAGGACAGGGGGCGGCTACACCTTC. The genes are TRBV6-1 and TRBJ1-2, with 11 bases lining up with TRBD1. Trimming took 2 bases from V and 8 from J; bases not matched to a gene: 4. This CDR3 spans 14 amino acids. Germline CDR1 is MNHNS and CDR2 is SASEGT.

The chain is built from TRBV27 and TRBJ1-5; TRBD1 matches 8 bases. CDR3 length equals 13 residues. The V and J ends lost 2 bases and 7 bases, in that order; junction bases with no gene match: 1. Germline CDR1 reads MNHEY; CDR2 reads SMNVEV (reference sequence). CDR3: CASSLDRGQPQHF. As DNA, the CDR3 is TGTGCCAGCAGTTTAGACAGGGGACAGCCCCAGCATTTT.

This clone has a single count. V gene TRBV7-3 combines with J gene TRBJ2-3, with 11 nucleotides matching TRBD1. V dropped 5 bases and J dropped 6; count of bases not matched to a gene: 4. Germline V gene sequence: CDR1 SGHTA, CDR2 FQGTGA. CDR3 size: 14 residues. CDR3 sequence reads: CASSGQGAEDTQYF. In DNA, the CDR3 is TGTGCCAGCAGCGGACAGGGGGCAGAGGATACGCAGTATTTT.